Shown below are 11 T cell receptor beta chains from a single sample sequenced in a study of T cells in Graves' hyperthyroidism and ophthalmopathy. TCR beta CDR3 sequences were amplified from RNA transcripts. HTBI primers were used for first-round RT-PCR of the TCR CDR3. TCRdb used MiXCR to reprocess the multiplex PCR reads, holding one entry per CDR3 protein. The sample has 600,000 or so distinct CDR3 sequences; under 60% are singletons. The specimen sequenced was peripheral blood or thyroid tissue (not recorded which). The receptor source for this set is a woman under 30 with Graves' hyperthyroidism.

This clonotype has a handful of counts. V usage is TRBV29-1 and J usage is TRBJ1-2, with D unresolved. Germline V gives CDR1 SQVTM, CDR2 ANQGSEA. V lost 2 bases and J 6 bases, leaving 22 bases between the germline ends. The CDR3 spans 16 residues. CDR3 sequence: CSVENPPSFLTNGYTF. The CDR3 DNA reads TGCAGCGTTGAAAATCCTCCGAGTTTCCTGACAAATGGCTACACCTTC.

The V and J genes are TRBV19 and TRBJ2-7; the D gene is possibly TRBD1 (5 bases). The CDR3 is 13 residues long. Germline lookup yields CDR1 LNHDA and CDR2 SQIVND (reference sequence). The V end was cut by 3 bases, the J end by 6 bases, with 12 bases between. The DNA for the CDR3 is TGTGCCAGTAGTATTGGCAGGGAAACCGAGCAGTACTTC. Translated: CASSIGRETEQYF.

In this sample, this clonotype turned up many times. This rearrangement joins TRBV7-9 to TRBJ1-2, with 7 bases matching TRBD1. Germline values: CDR1 SEHNR, CDR2 FQNEAQ (reference sequence). Trimming cost V 5 bases and J 3 bases; bases outside gene matches: 3. This CDR3 is built from 13 residues. The CDR3 DNA reads as TGTGCCAGCAGCCAAGACAGGGACTATGGCTACACCTTC. Protein sequence: CASSQDRDYGYTF.

Comments on this clonotype: At one of its ends the junction is not consistent with the germline gene, which may arise from a read error. V and J are TRBV7-9 and TRBJ2-7; unclear D gene. Germline V gene sequence: CDR1 SEHNR, CDR2 FQNEAQ (reference sequence). The CDR3 is made up of 15 amino acids. The CDR3 coding sequence is TGTGCCAGCAGCCCCCCGAATAGGTGGTCCTCCGAGCAGTACTTC. It codes for CASSPPNRWSSEQYF.

The sample holds a few counts of this clonotype. The chain recombines TRBV2 with TRBJ1-1; D may be TRBD1 (5 bases). V was shortened by 9 bases and J by 0 bases, with 17 bases between the two germline ends. The CDR3 extends over 15 amino acids. The germline V gene has CDR1 SNHLY and CDR2 FYNNEI. CDR3 nucleotide sequence: TGTGCCAGTAGTATCGGCGGACACATGAACACTGAAGCTTTCTTT. It codes for CASSIGGHMNTEAFF.

The chain uses TRBV19 and TRBJ2-5; D uncertain. V lost 9 bases to trimming and J lost 4 bases, with 15 bases between them. This CDR3 region has 13 residues. Germline V CDR1 and CDR2: LNHDA, SQIVND (reference sequence). CDR3 loop: CASGQQPVETQYF. DNA of the CDR3: TGTGCCAGCGGTCAGCAGCCGGTAGAGACCCAGTACTTC.

About this clonotype itself: The junction differs from germline at one of its ends, possibly a read error. V usage is TRBV7-9 and J usage is TRBJ1-5; D unclear. The length of the CDR3 is 12 residues. Germline V CDR1 and CDR2: SEHNR, FQNEAQ (reference sequence). The CDR3 sequence: CASSGGGRAPSF. For the CDR3, the DNA is TGTGCCAGCAGCGGAGGTGGGAGGGCACCGTCTTTT.

This clonotype was recorded a few times. The chain is built from TRBV5-5 and TRBJ2-7; no definite D call. This CDR3 has 15 residues. Trimming stripped 4 bases from V and 3 bases from J, with 17 bases between. Germline V gives CDR1 SGHKS, CDR2 YYEKEE (reference sequence). The CDR3 DNA reads TGTGCCAGCAGCCAAGATTTCGGGCAGAACTACGAGCAGTACTTC. Translation: CASSQDFGQNYEQYF.

This clonotype was observed many times. The chain employs TRBV29-1 and TRBJ2-7; 11 positions match TRBD2. This CDR3 contains 15 residues. J gave up 0 bases and V 6 bases, and 7 bases lay outside the gene matches. In germline, CDR1 is SQVTM, CDR2 ANQGSEA. CDR3 amino acids: CSVAGTSGVSYEQYF. CDR3 nucleotides: TGCAGCGTGGCGGGGACTAGCGGTGTCTCCTACGAGCAGTACTTC.

The V gene is TRBV7-3, the J gene TRBJ2-7; weak D call: TRBD1 (5 bases). CDR1 and CDR2 (germline): SGHTA, FQGTGA. CDR3 length: 13 amino acids. Trimming took 0 bases from V and 5 from J, leaving 8 bases between them. CDR3 loop: CASSLTGADEQYF. CDR3 sequence (DNA): TGTGCCAGCAGCTTAACTGGGGCCGACGAGCAGTACTTC.

The rearrangement joins TRBV9 to TRBJ1-1, with D perhaps matching TRBD1 (5 bases). The V end was cut by 3 bases, the J end by 1 base, with 13 bases between. CDR1 is SGDLS, CDR2 YYNGEE, per germline. The CDR3 is 15 amino acids. The CDR3 DNA is TGTGCCAGCAGCGAAGAGGCAGGGCGGAACACTGAAGCTTTCTTT. Protein sequence: CASSEEAGRNTEAFF.